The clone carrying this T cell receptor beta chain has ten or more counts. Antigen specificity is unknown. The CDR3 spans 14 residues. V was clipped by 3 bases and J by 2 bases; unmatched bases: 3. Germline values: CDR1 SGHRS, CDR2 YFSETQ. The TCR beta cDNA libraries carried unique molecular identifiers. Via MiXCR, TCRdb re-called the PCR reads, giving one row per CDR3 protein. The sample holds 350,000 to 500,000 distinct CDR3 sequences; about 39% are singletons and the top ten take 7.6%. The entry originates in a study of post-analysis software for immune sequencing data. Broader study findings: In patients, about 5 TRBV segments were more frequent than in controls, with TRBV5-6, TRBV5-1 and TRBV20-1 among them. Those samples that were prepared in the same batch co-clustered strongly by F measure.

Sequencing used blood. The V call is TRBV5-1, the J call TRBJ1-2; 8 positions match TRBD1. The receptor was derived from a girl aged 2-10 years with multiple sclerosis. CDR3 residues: CASSSGQGNYGYTF. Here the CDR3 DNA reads TGCGCCAGCAGCTCAGGACAGGGAAACTATGGCTACACCTTC.